These T cell receptor beta chains were read from a single sample in a study of cytomegalovirus exposure and HLA in healthy donors. Libraries were prepared by immunoSEQ multiplex PCR; TCRdb keeps only in-frame clonotypes and omits some of them. The sample has about 130,000 clones; around 80% are singletons. Source material: PBMCs. Source of these receptors: a man between 50 and 59 years old in good health and CMV-seronegative. Each CDR3 is given with its conserved first and last residue. The D gene is left open where the match is weak. Clone size appears in some rows only: once, few, many, or a class for an expanded clone.

CDR3 protein: CATDIDGGLTEAFF
CDR3 DNA: TGTGCCACCGACATAGACGGGGGGTTGACTGAAGCTTTCTTT
CDR3 length: 14
J gene: TRBJ1-1
V gene: TRBV6-1
clone size: -
D gene: -

CDR3 protein: CASSLARGQETQYF
CDR3 DNA: TGTGCCAGCAGCTTAGCTCGGGGACAAGAGACCCAGTACTTC
CDR3 length: 14
J gene: TRBJ2-5
V gene: TRBV7-2
clone size: -
D gene: -

CDR3 protein: CASGLWLAGDNEQFF
CDR3 DNA: TGTGCTAGTGGTTTGTGGCTAGCGGGGGACAATGAGCAGTTCTTC
CDR3 length: 15
J gene: TRBJ2-1
V gene: TRBV12-5
clone size: -
D gene: TRBD2

CDR3 protein: CASSQLTGGDYGYTF
CDR3 DNA: TGCGCCAGCAGCCAACTGACAGGGGGCGACTATGGCTACACCTTC
CDR3 length: 15
J gene: TRBJ1-2
V gene: TRBV4-1
clone size: -
D gene: TRBD1

CDR3 protein: CASSLARLAGGPYNEQFF
CDR3 DNA: TGTGCCAGCAGCTTAGCCCGACTAGCGGGGGGGCCCTACAATGAGCAGTTCTTC
CDR3 length: 18
J gene: TRBJ2-1
V gene: TRBV11-1
clone size: -
D gene: TRBD2

CDR3 protein: CASSQQEGRELFF
CDR3 DNA: TGCGCCAGCAGCCAGCAAGAGGGTCGGGAGCTGTTTTTT
CDR3 length: 13
J gene: TRBJ2-2
V gene: TRBV4-3
clone size: -
D gene: -

CDR3 protein: CASSQSTGTNTGELFF
CDR3 DNA: TGCGCCAGCAGCCAGTCGACAGGAACGAACACCGGGGAGCTGTTTTTT
CDR3 length: 16
J gene: TRBJ2-2
V gene: TRBV4-1
clone size: -
D gene: -

CDR3 protein: CASSPRSAGSREAFF
CDR3 DNA: TGTGCCAGCTCACCACGTAGTGCGGGGAGCCGTGAAGCTTTCTTT
CDR3 length: 15
J gene: TRBJ1-1
V gene: TRBV18
clone size: -
D gene: -

CDR3 protein: CASSPGTEAYEQYF
CDR3 DNA: TGTGCCAGCAGTCCCGGGACAGAGGCCTACGAGCAGTACTTC
CDR3 length: 14
J gene: TRBJ2-7
V gene: TRBV27
clone size: -
D gene: TRBD1

CDR3 protein: CASSLWGGARVAVSNTEAFF
CDR3 DNA: TGTGCCAGCAGCTTATGGGGTGGGGCAAGGGTCGCTGTAAGCAACACTGAAGCTTTCTTT
CDR3 length: 20
J gene: TRBJ1-1
V gene: TRBV5-4
clone size: -
D gene: -

CDR3 protein: CASSEQVSNYGYTF
CDR3 DNA: TGTGCCAGCAGTGAACAGGTATCAAACTATGGCTACACCTTC
CDR3 length: 14
J gene: TRBJ1-2
V gene: TRBV2
clone size: once
D gene: -

CDR3 protein: CASSIRTSGAYEQYF
CDR3 DNA: TGCGCCAGCAGCATACGGACTAGCGGAGCCTACGAGCAGTACTTC
CDR3 length: 15
J gene: TRBJ2-7
V gene: TRBV5-1
clone size: -
D gene: TRBD2

CDR3 protein: CASSVEGQGALGGYTF
CDR3 DNA: TGTGCCAGCAGCGTAGAGGGACAGGGGGCTCTGGGAGGCTACACCTTC
CDR3 length: 16
J gene: TRBJ1-2
V gene: TRBV9
clone size: -
D gene: TRBD1

CDR3 protein: CASSVDGGGYTF
CDR3 DNA: TGTGCCAGCAGCGTAGACGGGGGGGGCTACACCTTC
CDR3 length: 12
J gene: TRBJ1-2
V gene: TRBV9
clone size: -
D gene: -

CDR3 protein: CASTISAGTVTEAFF
CDR3 DNA: TGTGCCAGTACCATCTCCGCCGGGACAGTCACTGAAGCTTTCTTT
CDR3 length: 15
J gene: TRBJ1-1
V gene: TRBV19
clone size: -
D gene: TRBD1

CDR3 protein: CASSFSGGSFAEAFF
CDR3 DNA: TGTGCCAGCAGCTTTTCCGGCGGCAGCTTCGCTGAAGCTTTCTTT
CDR3 length: 15
J gene: TRBJ1-1
V gene: TRBV7-2
clone size: -
D gene: -

CDR3 protein: CASSQHPTTGIDGYTF
CDR3 DNA: TGCGCCAGCAGCCAGCACCCGACGACAGGGATAGATGGCTACACCTTC
CDR3 length: 16
J gene: TRBJ1-2
V gene: TRBV4-3
clone size: -
D gene: TRBD1

CDR3 protein: CASNPGLANYGYTF
CDR3 DNA: TGCGCCAGCAACCCAGGGCTTGCTAACTATGGCTACACCTTC
CDR3 length: 14
J gene: TRBJ1-2
V gene: TRBV4-1
clone size: few
D gene: -

CDR3 protein: CASSIGHLSGANVLTF
CDR3 DNA: TGTGCCAGTAGTATTGGCCACCTCTCTGGGGCCAACGTCCTGACTTTC
CDR3 length: 16
J gene: TRBJ2-6
V gene: TRBV19
clone size: once
D gene: -

CDR3 protein: CASSQVEGQVYEQYF
CDR3 DNA: TGCGCCAGCAGCCAGGTTGAAGGACAGGTCTACGAGCAGTACTTC
CDR3 length: 15
J gene: TRBJ2-7
V gene: TRBV4-1
clone size: -
D gene: TRBD1

CDR3 protein: CASSLVLGGLRETQYF
CDR3 DNA: TGTGCCAGCAGCTTAGTCTTGGGAGGTCTTAGAGAGACCCAGTACTTC
CDR3 length: 16
J gene: TRBJ2-5
V gene: TRBV11-1
clone size: -
D gene: -

CDR3 protein: CASSLAKGVQETQYF
CDR3 DNA: TGTGCCAGCAGCTTGGCAAAAGGGGTCCAAGAGACCCAGTACTTC
CDR3 length: 15
J gene: TRBJ2-5
V gene: TRBV5-4
clone size: -
D gene: -

CDR3 protein: CASSLDPEDYEQYF
CDR3 DNA: TGTGCCAGCAGCTTAGACCCCGAGGACTACGAGCAGTACTTC
CDR3 length: 14
J gene: TRBJ2-7
V gene: TRBV7-2
clone size: once
D gene: -

CDR3 protein: CSTTQGNYGYTF
CDR3 DNA: TGCAGCACCACGCAGGGTAACTATGGCTACACCTTC
CDR3 length: 12
J gene: TRBJ1-2
V gene: TRBV29-1
clone size: -
D gene: -

CDR3 protein: CAWSVSQTVRAKQFF
CDR3 DNA: TGTGCCTGGAGTGTATCCCAGACGGTGAGGGCGAAGCAGTTCTTC
CDR3 length: 15
J gene: TRBJ2-1
V gene: TRBV30
clone size: -
D gene: -

CDR3 protein: CASSLVQGEEKLFF
CDR3 DNA: TGCGCCAGCAGCTTGGTACAGGGGGAAGAAAAACTGTTTTTT
CDR3 length: 14
J gene: TRBJ1-4
V gene: TRBV5-1
clone size: -
D gene: TRBD1

CDR3 protein: CANPGGPAETQYF
CDR3 DNA: TGTGCCAACCCGGGGGGCCCGGCTGAGACCCAGTACTTC
CDR3 length: 13
J gene: TRBJ2-5
V gene: TRBV7-3
clone size: -
D gene: -

CDR3 protein: CASSSGDRAEAFF
CDR3 DNA: TGTGCCAGCAGCTCCGGGGACAGGGCTGAAGCTTTCTTT
CDR3 length: 13
J gene: TRBJ1-1
V gene: TRBV5-8
clone size: few
D gene: TRBD1

CDR3 protein: CASSEAGWRGGELFF
CDR3 DNA: TGTGCCAGCAGTGAAGCGGGATGGCGGGGCGGGGAGCTGTTTTTT
CDR3 length: 15
J gene: TRBJ2-2
V gene: TRBV2
clone size: -
D gene: -

CDR3 protein: CSTGGRYNEQFF
CDR3 DNA: TGTTCGACAGGGGGCAGGTACAATGAGCAGTTCTTC
CDR3 length: 12
J gene: TRBJ2-1
V gene: TRBV6-1
clone size: -
D gene: TRBD1

CDR3 protein: CASSSWTRGSYNEQFF
CDR3 DNA: TGTGCCAGCAGCTCCTGGACTAGAGGCTCCTACAATGAGCAGTTCTTC
CDR3 length: 16
J gene: TRBJ2-1
V gene: TRBV5-6
clone size: -
D gene: TRBD2

CDR3 protein: CASSLLGGMNTEAFF
CDR3 DNA: TGCGCCAGCAGCTTGTTAGGAGGCATGAACACTGAAGCTTTCTTT
CDR3 length: 15
J gene: TRBJ1-1
V gene: TRBV5-1
clone size: -
D gene: -

CDR3 protein: CASSLAGTGKSEAFF
CDR3 DNA: TGTGCCAGCAGCTTAGCCGGGACAGGGAAAAGCGAAGCTTTCTTT
CDR3 length: 15
J gene: TRBJ1-1
V gene: TRBV7-3
clone size: -
D gene: TRBD1

CDR3 protein: CASSLSRSSGLGLRRFF
CDR3 DNA: TGTGCTAGCAGCTTATCAAGGAGTTCCGGTTTGGGGCTAAGACGTTTCTTT
CDR3 length: 17
J gene: TRBJ1-1
V gene: TRBV7-7
clone size: few
D gene: -

CDR3 protein: CASSIGGTPQETQYF
CDR3 DNA: TGTGCCAGTAGTATAGGAGGGACACCGCAAGAGACCCAGTACTTC
CDR3 length: 15
J gene: TRBJ2-5
V gene: TRBV19
clone size: -
D gene: -

CDR3 protein: CASSKTSGGLYEQYF
CDR3 DNA: TGTGCCAGCAGTAAGACTAGCGGGGGCCTCTACGAGCAGTACTTC
CDR3 length: 15
J gene: TRBJ2-7
V gene: TRBV6-5
clone size: few
D gene: TRBD2

CDR3 protein: CASSLGMGTEAFF
CDR3 DNA: TGTGCCAGCAGCCTCGGGATGGGGACTGAAGCTTTCTTT
CDR3 length: 13
J gene: TRBJ1-1
V gene: TRBV11-3
clone size: -
D gene: -

CDR3 protein: CAISDSVGETYEQYF
CDR3 DNA: TGTGCCATCAGTGACTCGGTAGGAGAGACCTACGAGCAGTACTTC
CDR3 length: 15
J gene: TRBJ2-7
V gene: TRBV10-3
clone size: -
D gene: -

CDR3 protein: CASSVSRGTGVNEKLFF
CDR3 DNA: TGTGCCAGCAGCGTATCGAGGGGGACAGGGGTTAATGAAAAACTGTTTTTT
CDR3 length: 17
J gene: TRBJ1-4
V gene: TRBV9
clone size: -
D gene: TRBD1

CDR3 protein: CASSPGQSRGTGELFF
CDR3 DNA: TGTGCCAGCTCGCCGGGACAGTCAAGAGGCACCGGGGAGCTGTTTTTT
CDR3 length: 16
J gene: TRBJ2-2
V gene: TRBV18
clone size: -
D gene: TRBD1

CDR3 protein: CSEEGRDQPQHF
CDR3 DNA: TGCAGCGAGGAGGGGAGGGATCAGCCCCAGCATTTT
CDR3 length: 12
J gene: TRBJ1-5
V gene: TRBV29-1
clone size: -
D gene: -

CDR3 protein: CASSFLGTGGSPLHF
CDR3 DNA: TGCGCCAGCAGCTTTCTGGGGACAGGGGGATCACCCCTCCACTTT
CDR3 length: 15
J gene: TRBJ1-6
V gene: TRBV5-1
clone size: -
D gene: TRBD1

CDR3 protein: CASSYSTGVAFF
CDR3 DNA: TGTGCCAGCAGTTACTCGACAGGGGTAGCTTTCTTT
CDR3 length: 12
J gene: TRBJ1-1
V gene: TRBV6-5
clone size: -
D gene: TRBD1